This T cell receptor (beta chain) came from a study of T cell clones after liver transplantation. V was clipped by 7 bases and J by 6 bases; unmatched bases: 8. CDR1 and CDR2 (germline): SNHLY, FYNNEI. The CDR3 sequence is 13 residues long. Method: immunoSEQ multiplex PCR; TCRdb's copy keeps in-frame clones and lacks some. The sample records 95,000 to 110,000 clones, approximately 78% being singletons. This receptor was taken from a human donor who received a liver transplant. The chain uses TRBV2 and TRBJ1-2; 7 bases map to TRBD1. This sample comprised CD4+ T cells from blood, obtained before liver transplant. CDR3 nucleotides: TGTGCCAGCACCAGGGGGGGGTCGGATGGCTACACCTTC. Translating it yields CASTRGGSDGYTF.